The 23 T cell receptor beta chains in this list originate from one sample, sequenced in a study of beta chain features in type 1 diabetes (dated by TCRdb to 2016 to 2019). Library method: the immunoSEQ multiplex PCR assay. The entire isolated RNA was reverse transcribed using the High Capacity cDNA Reverse Transcription Kit, and thus expressed TCRB transcripts were sequenced. TCRdb carries this immuneACCESS record with in-frame sequences only. Its versions omit some clonotypes, under half of them owing to an unresolved V gene in the studies checked, with the rest unexplained. The sample profile shows under 450,000 clones; approximately 15% of them were found once. Approximately 0.035% of the sample is held by the ten biggest clonotypes. Sequencing was done on a sample of naive CD4+ T cells from blood. This specimen's cell subset or site label, per the study, means: true naive CD4+ T cells. The receptors here all came from a man aged 25 to 45 in good health.

This CDR3 is CASSRTSGTFNEQFF. The CDR3 bases are TGTGCCAGCAGCCGGACTAGCGGGACTTTCAATGAGCAGTTCTTC. The genes are TRBV7-2 and TRBJ2-1; the match to TRBD2 covers 12 bases. The CDR3 consists of 15 residues. Trimming cost V 5 bases and J 6 bases; bases outside gene matches: 5. CDR1 is SGHTA, CDR2 FQGNSA, per germline. Together with reference TRBV7-2 and TRBJ2-1, the CDR3 gives the full variable domain: GAGVSQSPSNKVTEKGKDVELRCDPISGHTALYWYRQSLGQGLEFLIYFQGNSAPDKSGLPSDRFSAERTGGSVSTLTIQRTQQEDSAVYLCASSRTSGTFNEQFFGPGTRLTVL.

This clone was counted a single time. This sequence joins TRBV25-1 and TRBJ2-1, with 15 bases fitting TRBD2. V shed 1 base and J 10 bases; nucleotides not matched to a gene: 5. This CDR3 comprises 16 residues. CDR1 and CDR2 (germline): MGHDK, SYGVNS. CDR3 nucleotides: TGTGCCAGCAGTGAATCCGCGGGACTAGCGGGAGGCGAGCAGTTCTTC. Encoded protein: CASSESAGLAGGEQFF.

V gene TRBV9 combines with J gene TRBJ2-7, with 7 bases fitting TRBD1. The CDR3 contains 14 residues. V lost 3 bases to trimming and J lost 7 bases; unmatched junction nucleotides: 10. CDR1 is SGDLS and CDR2 is YYNGEE in the germline V gene. This CDR3 is CASSGGEQGWEQYF. The CDR3 nucleotides read TGTGCCAGCAGCGGGGGAGAACAGGGGTGGGAGCAGTACTTC. Complete variable domain (other parts from reference TRBV9 and TRBJ2-7): DSGVTQTPKHLITATGQRVTLRCSPRSGDLSVYWYQQSLDQGLQFLIQYYNGEERAKGNILERFSAQQFPDLHSELNLSSLELGDSALYFCASSGGEQGWEQYFGPGTRLTVT.

This clone showed up just a few times. The CDR3 protein is CAWSVLARETQYF. The CDR3 region has the DNA TGTGCCTGGAGTGTGCTGGCGAGAGAGACCCAGTACTTC. V gene TRBV30 combines with J gene TRBJ2-5; D is uncertain. V lost 0 bases and J 4 bases, leaving 9 bases between the germline ends. The germline V gene encodes CDR1 GTSNPN and CDR2 SVGIG (reference sequence). The CDR3 consists of 13 residues.

The sample holds a few counts of this clone. The V gene is TRBV19, the J gene TRBJ2-7; 9 bases match TRBD1. Germline-derived CDR1 and CDR2 are LNHDA and SQIVND (reference sequence). The CDR3 loop spans 13 amino acids. After removal of 5 bases from V and 12 bases from J, the junction contained 11 bases not matched to a gene. The CDR3 DNA follows: TGTGCCAGTAGTCCATGGGACAGGGAAAGCTGGTACGTC. Its translation is CASSPWDRESWYV.

This clone was observed a few times. The chain couples TRBV11-3 to TRBJ2-3; 11 nucleotides line up with TRBD2. Germline V gene data show CDR1 as SGHNT and CDR2 as YENEEA. The CDR3 extends over 15 amino acids. The V and J ends lost 5 bases and 2 bases, in that order; junction bases with no gene match: 3. DNA for the CDR3: TGTGCCAGCAGCCCGACTAGCGGGGTCACAGATACGCAGTATTTT. It translates to CASSPTSGVTDTQYF.

This clone occurred a few times. The chain joins TRBV10-3 to TRBJ1-1; D is possibly TRBD1 (5 bases). The CDR3 contains 14 residues. Per germline, CDR1 ENHRY and CDR2 SYGVKD. The V end was cut by 4 bases, the J end by 1 base, with 10 bases between. The CDR3 coding sequence is TGTGCCATCAGTGCTGGGGGAAGGAACACTGAAGCTTTCTTT. This encodes CAISAGGRNTEAFF.

This chain joins TRBV11-3 and TRBJ2-4; the match to TRBD2 covers 8 bases. This CDR3 region has 11 residues. Germline V gene lookup returns CDR1 SGHNT and CDR2 YENEEA. The trim removed 8 bases at V and 8 bases at J, leaving 2 bases unmatched. The CDR3 sequence is CASGREDIQYF. The CDR3 DNA follows: TGTGCCAGCGGGCGGGAGGACATTCAGTACTTC.

This clone was counted a few times. J is TRBJ1-4 and V is TRBV4-1; D remains unclear. Germline V gives CDR1 MGHRA, CDR2 YSYEKL. V was clipped by 4 bases and J by 6 bases, with 6 bases between them. The CDR3 runs 12 residues. In DNA form, the CDR3 reads TGCGCCAGCAGCCCTCACGATGAAAAACTGTTTTTT. Its translation is CASSPHDEKLFF.

This chain connects TRBV6-6 to TRBJ2-7; D is uncertain. V was clipped by 6 bases and J by 0 bases, with 12 bases between them. CDR3 length equals 14 residues. CDR1 MNHNY and CDR2 SVGAGI come from the germline V gene (reference sequence). This chain's CDR3 is CASSDQISSYEQYF. The CDR3 nucleotides read TGTGCCAGCAGCGATCAGATTAGCTCCTACGAGCAGTACTTC.

The table lists this clone with a few counts. The chain uses TRBV20-1 and TRBJ1-1, with D unclear. Germline V gene lookup returns CDR1 DFQATT and CDR2 SNEGSKA (reference sequence). With 6 bases removed from V and 2 bases from J, the gap between germline ends came to 7 bases. The CDR3 loop spans 11 amino acids. The CDR3: CSAGINTEAFF. The CDR3, as DNA: TGCAGTGCGGGAATAAACACTGAAGCTTTCTTT.

This clone was recorded a few times. The chain uses TRBV4-1 and TRBJ2-5; D possibly corresponds to TRBD2 (6 bases). V was trimmed by 0 bases and J by 2 bases, leaving 13 bases between them. Per germline, CDR1 MGHRA and CDR2 YSYEKL. The CDR3 extends over 16 amino acids. CDR3 sequence reads: CASSQDQDGLQETQYF. The CDR3 nucleotides read TGCGCCAGCAGCCAAGATCAAGATGGACTACAAGAGACCCAGTACTTC.

V gene TRBV7-6 combines with J gene TRBJ2-3, with 10 bases identical to TRBD2. The CDR3 totals 17 residues. The V gene's germline CDR1 is SGHVS and CDR2 FNYEAQ. V shed 1 base and J 2 bases; nucleotides not matched to a gene: 6. The CDR3 reads CASSLGLAGVITDTQYF. CDR3 coding DNA: TGTGCCAGCAGCTTAGGTCTAGCGGGAGTAATCACAGATACGCAGTATTTT. Combining the CDR3 with reference TRBV7-6 and TRBJ2-3 gives the whole variable domain GAGVSQSPRYKVTKRGQDVALRCDPISGHVSLYWYRQALGQGPEFLTYFNYEAQQDKSGLPNDRFSAERPEGSISTLTIQRTEQRDSAMYRCASSLGLAGVITDTQYFGPGTRLTVL.

The CDR3: CASSLAASDETQYF. The CDR3 DNA is TGTGCCAGCAGCTTGGCCGCTAGCGATGAGACCCAGTACTTC. The chain has TRBV5-4 and TRBJ2-5; D possibly corresponds to TRBD2 (6 bases). Germline V CDR1 and CDR2: SGHNT, YYREEE (reference sequence). V was pared by 0 bases and J by 5 bases, with 11 bases between. This CDR3 is 14 amino acids long. The full variable domain, rest sourced from reference TRBV5-4 and TRBJ2-5, is ETGVTQSPTHLIKTRGQQVTLRCSSQSGHNTVSWYQQALGQGPQFIFQYYREEENGRGNFPPRFSGLQFPNYSSELNVNALELDDSALYLCASSLAASDETQYFGPGTRLLVL.

This clone was counted a few times. The rearrangement links TRBV9 to TRBJ2-3; D call uncertain. CDR1 is SGDLS and CDR2 is YYNGEE in the germline V gene. V lost 1 base and J 5 bases, leaving 5 bases between the germline ends. The CDR3 is 12 residues long. Written as DNA, the CDR3 is TGTGCCAGCAGCGTACTGCAAGATACGCAGTATTTT. It specifies CASSVLQDTQYF.

This chain uses TRBV5-4 with TRBJ2-3; 7 positions agree with TRBD2. Germline-derived CDR1 and CDR2 are SGHNT and YYREEE (reference sequence). CDR3 length: 14 amino acids. Unmatched junction bases numbered 7, after V lost 7 bases and J lost 2 bases. DNA of the CDR3: TGTGCCAGCCGAAAAGCGGGACCCACAGATACGCAGTATTTT. This encodes CASRKAGPTDTQYF. Variable domain in full (rest from reference TRBV5-4 and TRBJ2-3): ETGVTQSPTHLIKTRGQQVTLRCSSQSGHNTVSWYQQALGQGPQFIFQYYREEENGRGNFPPRFSGLQFPNYSSELNVNALELDDSALYLCASRKAGPTDTQYFGPGTRLTVL.

V usage is TRBV9 and J usage is TRBJ2-5; 8 nucleotides align to TRBD2. Germline V gives CDR1 SGDLS, CDR2 YYNGEE. The J segment lost 3 bases and the V segment lost 3 bases, leaving 10 bases of the junction unmatched. The CDR3 is made up of 16 amino acids. The CDR3 is CASSARAGGPEETQYF. CDR3 bases: TGTGCCAGCAGCGCCCGGGCGGGAGGCCCGGAAGAGACCCAGTACTTC.

This clone appeared many times. The chain uses TRBV29-1 and TRBJ2-7; D unresolved. Germline loops: CDR1 SQVTM, CDR2 ANQGSEA. Deletions cut 7 bases from V and 7 bases from J, with 11 bases between. This CDR3 comprises 10 residues. The CDR3 is CSEVIREQYV. In nucleotides, the CDR3 is TGCAGCGAAGTAATAAGGGAGCAGTACGTC.

This clone has a handful of counts. The V gene is TRBV7-9, the J gene TRBJ2-1; 15 bases are shared with TRBD2. From germline, CDR1 is SEHNR and CDR2 FQNEAQ (reference sequence). Trimming cost V 7 bases and J 0 bases; bases outside gene matches: 1. The CDR3 extends over 16 amino acids. CDR3 sequence (DNA): TGTGCCAGCATGGGACTAGCGGGAGGCTCCTACAATGAGCAGTTCTTC. Translated: CASMGLAGGSYNEQFF.

This clone was recorded a few times. The rearrangement uses TRBV30 and TRBJ1-2; D is unresolved. The germline V gene encodes CDR1 GTSNPN and CDR2 SVGIG (reference sequence). Trimming removed 2 bases from V and 0 bases from J, with 16 bases in between. The CDR3 is made up of 16 amino acids. The CDR3 region is CAWSPLLKGTNYGYTF. CDR3 nucleotide sequence: TGTGCCTGGAGTCCGCTTCTTAAGGGAACTAACTATGGCTACACCTTC.

This clone was seen a handful of times. The chain employs TRBV7-2 and TRBJ2-1; 9 nucleotides agree with TRBD2. V dropped 8 bases and J dropped 11; count of bases not matched to a gene: 19. The CDR3 has 16 amino acids. CDR1 SGHTA and CDR2 FQGNSA come from the germline V gene. The CDR3 sequence: CASSPNLAGRGRQQFF. CDR3 coding DNA: TGTGCCAGCTCACCAAACCTAGCGGGACGGGGTCGCCAGCAGTTCTTC.

The CDR3 coding sequence is TGTGCCAGCAGTGAATATATGCAGGGGGGTAGGGAGACCCAGTACTTC. Translation gives CASSEYMQGGRETQYF. This rearrangement joins TRBV25-1 to TRBJ2-5, with D perhaps matching TRBD1 (7 bases). Trimming removed 0 bases from V and 5 bases from J, with 16 bases in between. Germline V gene data show CDR1 as MGHDK and CDR2 as SYGVNS. CDR3 length: 16 residues.

The chain is built from TRBV11-3 and TRBJ2-3; the D gene is possibly TRBD1 (5 bases). V dropped 5 bases and J dropped 1 base, with 10 bases sitting between them. The length of the CDR3 is 14 residues. The germline V gene encodes CDR1 SGHNT and CDR2 YENEEA. The CDR3 nucleotides are TGTGCCAGCAGCCCCAAGGGGCGCACAGATACGCAGTATTTT. Translating gives CASSPKGRTDTQYF.